The following is a T cell receptor beta chain sequence with its context. Data came from immunoSEQ multiplex PCR; TCRdb stores just in-frame clones and leaves some out. There are approximately 640,000 clones in the sample; around 90% occur only once, and 30% to 35% lies in the top ten. In germline, CDR1 is SEHNR, CDR2 FQNEAQ (reference sequence). Trimming left V 5 bases short and J 1 base short, with 11 bases between. The CDR3 length is 14 residues. This sample is part of a study of shared clonotypes between healthy human individuals. Every contributor of samples was a Caucasian grown-up residing in Nashville, Tennessee.

This sequence joins TRBV7-9 and TRBJ1-1; D is ambiguous. Sequenced input: memory CD8+ T cells from PBMCs. The subset: CD45RO+ cells pooled with CCR7-negative TemRA cells. The sequence was collected from a man aged 18-30 years in good health. Some clones in this sample may be carry-over from other donors' samples. In nucleotides, the CDR3 is TGTGCCAGCAGCACGGTTGGAACGAACACTGAAGCTTTCTTT. This sequence encodes CASSTVGTNTEAFF.